This T cell receptor (beta chain) stems from a study of T-cell reconstitution after alpha-beta-depleted transplantation in children. Study-level points and caveats: As was reported, about two months after transplant, alpha-beta T cells came from several hundred expanded graft clones. The authors attributed T-cell counts and diversity one year after transplant mostly to newly produced T cells.

Unique molecular identifiers featured in how the TCRbeta library was prepared. TCRdb independently ran MiXCR on the PCR reads; one entry per CDR3 protein. The table records about 600,000 distinct CDR3 sequences, 10% to 15% of them present only once. At least ten counts were recorded for this clonotype. Its antigen remains unidentified. The receptor was derived from a male patient aged 10 to 17 who had a stem cell transplant for acute myeloid leukemia, so the T cells may come from the graft donor. This specimen consisted of PBMCs, mostly from graft donor cells, obtained 360 days after TCRalphabeta/CD19-depleted stem cell transplant.

This chain's CDR3 is CASLRQRTDTQYF. The DNA of the CDR3 is TGTGCCAGCCTGCGACAGCGCACAGATACGCAGTATTTT. The J gene is TRBJ2-3, the V gene TRBV7-2, with D maybe TRBD1 (5 bases). Germline CDR1 and CDR2: SGHTA and FQGNSA. The CDR3 runs 13 residues. The V gene lost 8 bases and the J gene lost 1 base, with 10 bases spanning the gap.